This TCR beta chain was obtained from a study of blood T cell repertoires in COVID-19. Whole-study context: Sample material is recorded as cDNA or gDNA derived from T cells, B-cell-depleted T cells, or PBMCs.

Using immunoSEQ multiplex PCR, the repertoire was profiled, and TCRdb retains in-frame clones only, with some absent. The sample holds 86,000 or so clones, around nine tenths seen once. Germline assignment: CDR1 MNHEY and CDR2 SMNVEV (reference sequence). V was clipped by 4 bases and J by 8 bases, with 6 bases between them. The CDR3 extends over 12 amino acids. Sequencing input: peripheral blood. The V gene is TRBV27, the J gene TRBJ1-6; no reliable D call. The sequence was obtained from a man aged 45 to 65 with active or convalescent COVID-19. The CDR3 loop is CASSSPDSPLHF. As DNA, the CDR3 is TGTGCCAGCAGTTCCCCGGATTCACCCCTCCACTTT.